The present entry profiles one T cell receptor beta chain with its context. Its antigen is not identified. Using immunoSEQ multiplex PCR, the repertoire was profiled, and TCRdb retains in-frame clones only, with some absent. The sample lists over 200,000 clones, 75% to 90% seen once, with 4.5% to 7% in the top ten. The sample originates from a study of cytomegalovirus exposure and HLA in healthy donors. Separation from the 666-subject first cohort characterized the roughly 120-subject validation cohort, to which the donors belonged. Study conclusions and caveats: Many donors shared some public TCRs, even though most TCR sequences were rare.

The CDR3 loop spans 14 amino acids. V was clipped by 6 bases and J by 3 bases, with 12 bases between them. Germline V gene sequence: CDR1 KGHSH, CDR2 LQKENI. The TCR originated in a woman aged 18-30 years in good health and CMV-seronegative. The sample taken for sequencing was PBMCs. This chain joins TRBV18 and TRBJ1-5; D gene uncertain. CDR3 bases: TGTGCCAGCTCGGGCACGGGTTCCAATCAGCCCCAGCATTTT. This gives the protein CASSGTGSNQPQHF.